Listed here are 8 T cell receptor beta chains from one sample, sequenced in a study of cytomegalovirus exposure and HLA in healthy donors (dated by TCRdb to the late 2010s). The library relied on the immunoSEQ multiplex PCR assay. For the multiplex PCR, a mixture combining 60 forward primers for TCR Vbeta segments and 13 reverse primers for TCR Jbeta segments was used. TCRdb mirrors the immuneACCESS table, restricted to in-frame sequences. Some clones are absent from its copies; in checked studies, under half trace to an unresolved V gene, and the reason for the others is unknown. Counted in this sample were approximately 220,000 clones; about 74% of them appeared once. Approximately 1.7% of the sample goes to the ten largest clones. The sequencing sample was made of PBMCs. Receptor source: a woman aged 30 to 39 in good health and CMV-seronegative.

The V and J genes are TRBV27 and TRBJ2-5; 8 bases are a match to TRBD2. V dropped 2 bases and J dropped 1; count of bases not matched to a gene: 6. Looked up from germline, CDR1 is MNHEY and CDR2 is SMNVEV (reference sequence). The CDR3 consists of 16 residues. The CDR3 protein is CASSLRSSGFQETQYF. In nucleotides, the CDR3 is TGTGCCAGCAGTTTAAGGTCTAGCGGGTTCCAAGAGACCCAGTACTTC.

CDR3 residues: CSVEGLVRGQDYNEQFF. CDR3 DNA sequence: TGCAGCGTTGAGGGTCTGGTCAGGGGGCAAGACTACAATGAGCAGTTCTTC. The genes are TRBV29-1 and TRBJ2-1; 8 bases fit TRBD1. The CDR3 is made up of 17 amino acids. Germline CDR1 SQVTM, CDR2 ANQGSEA. The V segment lost 3 bases and the J segment 3 bases; nucleotides outside the gene matches: 13.

The chain couples TRBV2 to TRBJ2-6; D gene uncertain. Germline lookup yields CDR1 SNHLY and CDR2 FYNNEI. This CDR3 is built from 15 residues. Trimming took 4 bases from V and 7 from J, leaving 14 bases between them. The CDR3 region has the DNA TGTGCCAGCAGTGTCCCACAGATCCTAGCCAACGTCCTGACTTTC. Translating it yields CASSVPQILANVLTF.

The chain uses TRBV7-9 and TRBJ2-3; TRBD1 agrees at 11 bases. Losses at the gene ends were 5 bases for V and 3 bases for J; bases not matched to a gene: 4. The germline V gene has CDR1 SEHNR and CDR2 FQNEAQ (reference sequence). This CDR3 contains 15 residues. The CDR3 DNA reads TGTGCCAGCAGCAGGACAGGGGGCGCGACAGATACGCAGTATTTT. It codes for CASSRTGGATDTQYF.

This clone was counted only a few times. The chain employs TRBV6-6 and TRBJ2-7; 7 positions agree with TRBD1. Germline loops: CDR1 MNHNY, CDR2 SVGAGI (reference sequence). This CDR3 has 15 residues. V was pared by 2 bases and J by 3 bases, with 7 bases of the junction left unmatched. The CDR3 spells CASSYTRDRDYEQYF. The DNA for the CDR3 is TGTGCCAGCAGTTACACCCGGGACAGAGACTACGAGCAGTACTTC.

The CDR3 here is CASSFSGDTQYF. The CDR3, as DNA: TGTGCCAGCAGCTTTTCGGGTGATACGCAGTATTTT. The rearrangement links TRBV11-3 to TRBJ2-3; no definite D call. The CDR3 is 12 residues long. V gave up 3 bases and J gave up 6 bases, with 7 bases separating them. Per germline, CDR1 SGHNT and CDR2 YENEEA.

V and J are TRBV5-5 and TRBJ2-1, with TRBD2 as a possible D gene (5 bases). V lost 1 base and J lost 3, with 11 bases in between. CDR1 is SGHKS and CDR2 is YYEKEE in the germline V gene (reference sequence). The CDR3 is 15 amino acids. CDR3 nucleotides: TGTGCCAGCAGCTTGTTGTCCGGGGTCTACAATGAGCAGTTCTTC. Translated: CASSLLSGVYNEQFF.

V gene TRBV5-6 combines with J gene TRBJ2-5, with D maybe TRBD1 (5 bases). CDR1 is SGHDT and CDR2 is YYEEEE in the germline V gene. V lost 0 bases and J lost 3, with 9 bases in between. This CDR3 is built from 14 residues. DNA of the CDR3: TGTGCCAGCAGCTTGGTCGGCAGGGAAGAGACCCAGTACTTC. Protein sequence: CASSLVGREETQYF.